These 5 T cell receptor beta chains share one sample of origin, sequenced in a study of cytomegalovirus exposure and HLA in healthy donors. This table comes from immunoSEQ multiplex PCR, and its TCRdb copy is limited to in-frame clones, with some not included. This table has over 200,000 clones, 90% appearing once. The sample consisted of PBMCs. These receptors were collected from a woman aged 30 to 39 in good health and CMV-seronegative.

This chain connects TRBV5-8 to TRBJ2-7, with unresolved D. V was trimmed by 2 bases and J by 2 bases, leaving 8 bases between them. Germline CDR1 SGHTS, CDR2 YDEGEE. This CDR3 has 13 amino acids. CDR3 coding DNA: TGTGCCAGCAGCTTACGCAGTACCTACGAGCAGTACTTC. Its protein is CASSLRSTYEQYF.

The chain employs TRBV18 and TRBJ2-1; 7 bases map to TRBD1. With V trimmed by 0 bases and J by 0 bases, 2 bases remained unmatched. Germline V gene sequence: CDR1 KGHSH, CDR2 LQKENI. The CDR3 runs to 16 residues. CDR3 coding DNA: TGTGCCAGCTCACCACCGGGACAGAGCTCCTACAATGAGCAGTTCTTC. Amino acids: CASSPPGQSSYNEQFF.

The chain combines TRBV5-6 with TRBJ1-2, with 7 bases identical to TRBD1. Trimming at V came to 4 bases and at J to 1 base, leaving 4 bases not matched to a gene. Germline assignment: CDR1 SGHDT and CDR2 YYEEEE. The CDR3 runs to 14 residues. CDR3 DNA: TGTGCCAGCAGCATCGACAGGGTTAACTATGGCTACACCTTC. Its protein product is CASSIDRVNYGYTF.

The genes are TRBV29-1 and TRBJ2-7; 9 positions match TRBD1. CDR3 length: 13 residues. V shed 6 bases and J 4 bases; nucleotides not matched to a gene: 7. Looked up from germline, CDR1 is SQVTM and CDR2 is ANQGSEA. The CDR3 here is CSVGGQGVYEQYF. DNA for the CDR3: TGCAGCGTGGGGGGACAGGGTGTATACGAGCAGTACTTC.

V gene TRBV11-3 combines with J gene TRBJ1-1; 7 nucleotides agree with TRBD1. Germline V lookup: CDR1 SGHNT, CDR2 YENEEA. The CDR3 sequence is 14 residues long. Trimming at V came to 1 base and at J to 5 bases, leaving 4 bases not matched to a gene. The CDR3 nucleotides read TGTGCCAGCAGCTTAGGCGGGACAGCTACTGAAGCTTTCTTT. Its protein is CASSLGGTATEAFF.